A single sample gave rise to the 2 T cell receptor beta chains below, sequenced in a study of T cell changes during pregnancy in multiple sclerosis. This table comes from immunoSEQ multiplex PCR, and its TCRdb copy is limited to in-frame clones, with some not included. This table has 75,000 to 80,000 clones, roughly 93% appearing once. The sequencing used peripheral blood, collected in the second trimester of pregnancy. These receptors originate from a female donor in good health, enrolled as a control in a pregnancy study.

The chain couples TRBV10-3 to TRBJ2-1; 9 positions agree with TRBD1. The CDR3 has 16 residues. CDR1 is ENHRY, CDR2 SYGVKD, per germline. The ends lost 5 bases at V and 3 bases at J; junction bases unmatched: 8. The DNA of the CDR3 is TGTGCCATCAGTCAAGGGACAGGGAGGGACTACAATGAGCAGTTCTTC. Protein: CAISQGTGRDYNEQFF.

The chain joins TRBV6-1 to TRBJ2-7; D might be TRBD1 (5 bases). Germline V gives CDR1 MNHNS, CDR2 SASEGT. V was clipped by 5 bases and J by 3 bases, with 8 bases between them. This CDR3 contains 12 residues. CDR3 in DNA: TGTGCCAGCAGTACCCAGGGCTACGAGCAGTACTTC. Translating it yields CASSTQGYEQYF.